The next 3 T cell receptor beta chains were all read from a single sample in a study of T-cell reconstitution after alpha-beta-depleted transplantation in children. Molecular barcoding with unique molecular identifiers was used for the TCRbeta library. Each CDR3 protein gets one entry after TCRdb re-called the PCR reads with MiXCR. The sample includes 300,000 to 400,000 distinct CDR3 sequences, about 14% seen only once; the top ten take approximately 4.2%. The source material was PBMCs, sampled from the stem cell graft. Receptors originate from a human donor who donated a stem cell graft to a child with Fanconi anemia.

V usage is TRBV5-1 and J usage is TRBJ2-7; 9 positions match TRBD1. Germline V lookup: CDR1 SGHRS, CDR2 YFSETQ. The V and J ends lost 6 bases and 5 bases, in that order; junction bases with no gene match: 9. The CDR3 extends over 14 amino acids. The CDR3 nucleotides read TGCGCCAGCAATGCCGGGGACAGGGATGACGAGCAGTACTTC. Translating it yields CASNAGDRDDEQYF.

This clonotype has just a few counts. This chain uses TRBV7-2 with TRBJ2-5; possibly TRBD1 for D (6 bases). CDR3 size: 15 residues. Germline assignment: CDR1 SGHTA and CDR2 FQGNSA. Trimming removed 6 bases from V and 2 bases from J, with 16 bases in between. The CDR3 coding sequence is TGTGCCAGCAGTTCTGGGCTGGGACAACAAGAGACCCAGTACTTC. Protein: CASSSGLGQQETQYF.

This clonotype was observed at least ten times. CDR3 DNA sequence: TGCGCCAGCAGCTCCTCAGGGGAGGAGACCCAGTACTTC. Protein: CASSSSGEETQYF. The chain joins TRBV5-1 to TRBJ2-5; D perhaps matches TRBD1 (6 bases). The V end was cut by 3 bases, the J end by 5 bases, with 11 bases between. The CDR3 contains 13 residues. Germline-derived CDR1 and CDR2 are SGHRS and YFSETQ.